Each of the 8 T cell receptor beta chains below was sequenced from the same sample in a study of OX40 agonist ivuxolimab in advanced cancers. Produced via immunoSEQ multiplex PCR; TCRdb's table is partial and in-frame only. This sample yields tens of thousands of clones, of which approximately 80% are seen a single time; 12% belongs to the top ten. The sequencing here drew on CD4+ or CD8+ T cells sorted from blood, taken in a trial of the OX40 agonist ivuxolimab. The receptors were gathered from an adult with an advanced solid tumor such as melanoma, head and neck, liver or kidney cancer.

The J gene is TRBJ1-2, the V gene TRBV15; the D gene is possibly TRBD1 (5 bases). This CDR3 comprises 15 residues. V was clipped by 1 base and J by 3 bases, with 12 bases between them. CDR1 is LNHNV, CDR2 YYDKDF, per germline (reference sequence). The CDR3 is CATSRGQGWDYGYTF. DNA of the CDR3: TGTGCCACCAGCAGAGGCCAGGGATGGGACTATGGCTACACCTTC. Looking up the rest from reference TRBV15 and TRBJ1-2 gives the full variable domain: DAMVIQNPRYQVTQFGKPVTLSCSQTLNHNVMYWYQQKSSQAPKLLFHYYDKDFNNEADTPDNFQSRRPNTSFCFLDIRSPGLGDTAMYLCATSRGQGWDYGYTFGSGTRLTVV.

This clone was seen a handful of times. The chain is built from TRBV4-1 and TRBJ1-2; D gene unclear. CDR3 length: 15 amino acids. Trimming shortened V by 1 base and J by 0 bases, and 9 bases separated the two germline ends. Per the germline V gene, CDR1 is MGHRA and CDR2 is YSYEKL. DNA of the CDR3: TGCGCCAGCAGCCAAGTTCAGCGGACTAACTATGGCTACACCTTC. Encoded protein: CASSQVQRTNYGYTF.

The chain uses TRBV19 and TRBJ1-1; D is unclear. The V and J ends lost 7 bases and 3 bases respectively, with 15 bases between them. Per the germline V gene, CDR1 is LNHDA and CDR2 is SQIVND (reference sequence). The CDR3 is made up of 14 amino acids. The CDR3 DNA reads as TGTGCCAGTACCTTATTAGGTCGGGACACTGAAGCTTTCTTT. Its protein product is CASTLLGRDTEAFF.

This clone has more than one count but fewer than ten. The V gene is TRBV5-1, the J gene TRBJ2-1, with TRBD2 matching 9 bases. Germline assignment: CDR1 SGHRS and CDR2 YFSETQ. This CDR3 comprises 17 residues. V shed 0 bases, J shed 7 bases, and the junction held 11 bases outside the gene matches. CDR3 sequence reads: CASSLAGFSGRGNEQFF. CDR3 in DNA: TGCGCCAGCAGCTTGGCCGGTTTTAGCGGGAGAGGGAATGAGCAGTTCTTC.

V and J are TRBV7-2 and TRBJ2-6; no definite D call. Germline values: CDR1 SGHTA, CDR2 FQGNSA. V was clipped by 1 base and J by 4 bases, with 8 bases between them. There are 15 residues in the CDR3. As DNA, the CDR3 is TGTGCCAGCAGCTTAGGAGTCCCCGGGGCCAACGTCCTGACTTTC. The encoded protein is CASSLGVPGANVLTF.

The chain is built from TRBV7-3 and TRBJ2-6; no definite D call. CDR1 is SGHTA and CDR2 is FQGTGA in the germline V gene. V lost 5 bases and J 3 bases, leaving 11 bases between the germline ends. CDR3 length: 15 residues. The CDR3 DNA reads as TGTGCCAGCAGCCAGATGGGCGTTGGGGCCAACGTCCTGACTTTC. It yields the protein CASSQMGVGANVLTF.

The chain recombines TRBV28 with TRBJ1-5; 9 bases map to TRBD1. Germline V gene sequence: CDR1 MDHEN, CDR2 SYDVKM. There are 16 residues in the CDR3. The junction had 8 bases not matched to a gene; V was cut back by 3 bases and J by 5 bases. In DNA, the CDR3 is TGTGCCAGCAGTTTGGGGACCAGGACAGGGGATCAGCCCCAGCATTTT. It yields the protein CASSLGTRTGDQPQHF.

The gene calls are TRBV7-8 and TRBJ2-5, with 8 bases that match TRBD1. Germline V gives CDR1 SGHVS, CDR2 FQNEAQ. Trimming removed 5 bases from V and 5 bases from J; junction bases left unmatched: 10. The CDR3 has 15 amino acids. DNA of the CDR3: TGTGCCAGCAGCGCGGAACAGGGGGGTGGGGAGACCCAGTACTTC. This encodes CASSAEQGGGETQYF.